This T cell receptor beta chain was observed in a study of blood T cell repertoires in COVID-19. Study summary: Sources were T cells, B-cell-depleted T cells, or PBMCs; the material itself was cDNA or gDNA.

Original analysis: Reference gene primer amplification gave estimated nucleated cell counts. Data came from immunoSEQ multiplex PCR; TCRdb stores just in-frame clones and leaves some out. The DNA gave D and trimming, while V, J and clone size come from that table. The data hold just under 150,000 clones, with 85% to 90% observed a single time. The CDR3 consists of 17 residues. Germline V lookup: CDR1 LGHDT, CDR2 YNNKEL (reference sequence). Trimming removed 2 bases from V and 0 bases from J; junction bases left unmatched: 7. What was sequenced was peripheral blood. The receptor was isolated from a man in his forties or fifties who had recovered from COVID-19. The J gene is TRBJ1-5, the V gene TRBV3-1 (or the pseudogene TRBV3-2), with 7 positions matching TRBD1. The CDR3 loop reads CASSQKTGVSSNQPQHF. In DNA form, the CDR3 reads TGTGCCAGCAGCCAAAAAACAGGGGTGAGTAGCAATCAGCCCCAGCATTTT.